This T cell receptor (beta chain) was captured by sequencing in a study of shared clonotypes between healthy human individuals. The CDR3 covers 16 residues. CDR1 SGHRS and CDR2 YFSETQ come from the germline V gene. V gave up 3 bases and J gave up 0 bases; unmatched junction bases: 5. About 30,000 T cell genomes (roughly 190 ng DNA) went into each sorted-subset replicate. Data came from immunoSEQ multiplex PCR; TCRdb stores just in-frame clones and leaves some out. The table includes more than 2,000,000 clones, approximately 95% detected once. The count of this clone is one. Its antigen is currently unknown. Study-wide results and caveats: The represented genetic and exposure-history diversity was limited by the small number of donors. Relative to memory subsets, naive subsets generally showed larger estimated richness.

The sample was naive CD4+ T cells from PBMCs. As for subset: CD45RA+ positively selected. This clonotype was obtained from a man younger than 35 in good health. Some clones in this sample may be carry-over from other donors' samples. The chain couples TRBV5-1 to TRBJ2-1; 8 bases align to TRBD1. CDR3 coding DNA: TGCGCCAGCAGCTGGGGGACAGGACGCTCCTACAATGAGCAGTTCTTC. It translates to CASSWGTGRSYNEQFF.